This T cell receptor (beta chain) was sequenced for a study of glioma-infiltrating T cells. Study results and limitations: Tissue-blood divergence was below expectation in non-neoplastic patients, above in gliomas. Only very few CDR3 sequences appeared in both tissue and blood.

Deletions cut 1 base from V and 3 bases from J, with 9 bases between. This CDR3 comprises 13 residues. Germline V gene data show CDR1 as DFQATT and CDR2 as SNEGSKA (reference sequence). Note on this clonotype: Its target is not known. This sequence may be a read error, since a much larger clone differs from it by one base.

Amplification of TCR alpha and beta CDR3 regions from RNA used iRepertoire nested multiplex PCR. One-step reverse transcription and amplification started from approximately 100-400 ng of tissue mRNA or PBMC total RNA. TCRdb redid the calling of the multiplex PCR reads with MiXCR, one entry per CDR3 protein. The sample includes around 97,000 distinct CDR3 sequences, 25% to 35% seen only once; the top ten take 35% to 55%. Sequencing was done on a sample of glioma tissue, nonneoplastic brain tissue, or PBMCs (not recorded which). The TCR was taken from a human donor with low-grade glioma or glioblastoma, undergoing nonglioma brain surgery, or in good health (not recorded which). The chain links TRBV20-1 to TRBJ2-5; D is possibly TRBD1 (5 bases). The CDR3: CSARGTRKETQYF. The CDR3 DNA reads TGCAGTGCTAGAGGGACACGGAAAGAGACCCAGTACTTC.